These 10 T cell receptor beta chains were sequenced from one sample in a study of blood T cell repertoires in COVID-19. Libraries were prepared by immunoSEQ multiplex PCR; TCRdb keeps only in-frame clonotypes and omits some of them. The sample records about 68,000 clones, around 88% being singletons. The source material was peripheral blood. These receptors were collected from an older man with COVID-19, enrolled during active disease.

The genes are TRBV4-3 and TRBJ2-7, with TRBD2 as a possible D gene (6 bases). Trimming stripped 4 bases from V and 2 bases from J, with 15 bases between. Germline V CDR1 and CDR2: LGHNA, YSLEER. This CDR3 has 15 residues. CDR3 coding DNA: TGCGCCAGCAGCCTCCTAACGGGGGTCGCCTACGAGCAGTACTTC. Its translation: CASSLLTGVAYEQYF.

This chain uses TRBV5-1 with TRBJ1-2; 10 bases are a match to TRBD1. CDR1 and CDR2 (germline): SGHRS, YFSETQ. V shed 4 bases and J 5 bases; nucleotides not matched to a gene: 8. This CDR3 is 15 amino acids long. In DNA form, the CDR3 reads TGCGCCAGCAGCACCGGACAGGGGGGGTTGTATGGCTACACCTTC. It specifies CASSTGQGGLYGYTF.

The chain couples TRBV5-1 to TRBJ2-7, with D possibly TRBD2 on 5 matching bases. V was shortened by 4 bases and J by 7 bases, with 21 bases between the two germline ends. Germline V CDR1 and CDR2: SGHRS, YFSETQ. CDR3 length equals 15 residues. The CDR3, as DNA: TGCGCCAGCAGCGTAGGATTGACCGTCCCGGGGGAGCAGTACTTC. The encoded protein is CASSVGLTVPGEQYF.

This clone occurred once. The chain combines TRBV13 with TRBJ1-6; TRBD1 aligns across 7 bases. From germline, CDR1 is PRHDT and CDR2 FYEKMQ (reference sequence). With V trimmed by 1 base and J by 6 bases, 3 bases remained unmatched. The CDR3 is 15 residues long. The CDR3 DNA is TGTGCCAGCAGCTTAGTCCGACAGGGTAATTCACCCCTCCACTTT. Translation gives CASSLVRQGNSPLHF.

The V call is TRBV7-2, the J call TRBJ2-1; 9 bases line up with TRBD2. The CDR3 totals 14 residues. Trimming cost V 6 bases and J 9 bases; bases outside gene matches: 9. Germline V gives CDR1 SGHTA, CDR2 FQGNSA. The CDR3: CASSSGLAAGEQFF. CDR3 nucleotide sequence: TGTGCCAGCAGTTCGGGACTAGCAGCAGGTGAGCAGTTCTTC.

This rearrangement joins TRBV14 to TRBJ1-5; D not resolved. Trimming cost V 9 bases and J 0 bases, with 24 bases left between them. In germline, CDR1 is SGHDN, CDR2 FVKESK. The CDR3 extends over 18 amino acids. CDR3 nucleotide sequence: TGTGCCAGTTATGGTATCGAACGACAAGCTTATAGCAATCAGCCCCAGCATTTT. It translates to CASYGIERQAYSNQPQHF.

V gene TRBV12-3 or TRBV12-4 combines with J gene TRBJ2-1; TRBD2 agrees at 7 bases. With V trimmed by 7 bases and J by 10 bases, 4 bases remained unmatched. The CDR3 sequence is 11 residues long. The CDR3 protein is CASTLGGEQFF. The CDR3 region has the DNA TGTGCCAGCACCCTGGGGGGGGAGCAGTTCTTC.

This chain joins TRBV19 and TRBJ2-1, with 11 bases lining up with TRBD2. J gave up 3 bases and V 4 bases, and 14 bases lay outside the gene matches. The CDR3 length is 19 residues. CDR1 and CDR2 (germline): LNHDA, SQIVND (reference sequence). Written as DNA, the CDR3 is TGTGCCAGTAGTACGTCGACTAGCGGGGTTACCGTGGTCTACAATGAGCAGTTCTTC. Amino acids: CASSTSTSGVTVVYNEQFF.

This clone appeared a single time. The gene calls are TRBV10-3 and TRBJ1-1; 7 nucleotides line up with TRBD1. The germline V gene encodes CDR1 ENHRY and CDR2 SYGVKD. V dropped 7 bases and J dropped 2; count of bases not matched to a gene: 7. The CDR3 has 14 amino acids. Here the CDR3 reads CAIKKGADNTEAFF. The CDR3 bases are TGTGCCATCAAGAAGGGGGCTGACAACACTGAAGCTTTCTTT.

This rearrangement joins TRBV2 to TRBJ1-5, with D unresolved. Germline V gene data show CDR1 as SNHLY and CDR2 as FYNNEI. The CDR3 extends over 15 amino acids. The germline V and J ends were trimmed by 4 bases and 0 bases, with 10 bases remaining between them. The CDR3 is CASSVSQYSNQPQHF. The DNA for the CDR3 is TGTGCCAGCAGTGTCTCACAGTATAGCAATCAGCCCCAGCATTTT.